This entry is about one T cell receptor (beta chain). This clone was counted a few times. There is no known antigen for this receptor. No much larger clonotype is one base removed from it; base qualities were not supplied. The entry originates in a study of cytomegalovirus exposure and HLA in healthy donors (dated by TCRdb to about 2017). Background for the entire study: According to an earlier analysis of several hundred of the donors, about 170 million T cells yielded some 120 million unique TCR beta sequences and 276 Gb of sequence data. Of the approximately 370 genotyped donors, 75% to 85% were placed in the genetic ancestry cluster associated with self-reported Caucasian donors. An early release that covered some 640 HLA-typed donors contained about 300 gigabases of sequencing data and tens of millions of unique TCR sequences. An earlier analysis of nearly 600 of the donors applied high-throughput TCR beta sequencing to assess whether each TCR beta V gene segment acted as functional or pseudogenic. Rather than using new phenotypic data, the later analysis identified candidate immune exposures from TCR beta sequences and from how often those sequences occurred across donors. Typing coverage varied by locus: roughly 629-630 donors for A, B, C, DRB1 and DQB1; some 520 for DQA1; about 570 for DPA1; approximately 450 for DPB1. A few DR-DQ haplotypes were treated as single units for association and clustering because of strong linkage in the cohort. To predict cytomegalovirus infection status, the study combined high-throughput TCR immunosequencing, statistical association of individual TCRs with disease status, and machine learning. All discovery cohort repertoires had been generated on a single sequencing platform. Among over 350 genotyped donors of the cohort, an average of approximately 230,000 unique TCR beta nucleotide sequences were sequenced per donor, around 20% of them non-productive. The study aimed to test whether signatures of past pathogen exposure could be identified by cataloging public T cell receptors. Donor age, sex, ethnicity and CMV serostatus were compiled together with the repertoire data. HLA typing included class I and class II loci at four-digit resolution. A later genetic analysis took genome-wide SNP genotypes for about 55% of the 666 donors and used that subset as a discovery cohort. In addition to the first cohort of around 670 subjects, a separate validation cohort of about 120 different subjects was used. To study patterns of TCR occurrence, a later analysis re-analyzed previously published TCR beta repertoires from 600 to 750 donors and added high-resolution HLA genotyping. Using immunosequencing, the study profiled T cell repertoires from fewer than 850 subjects and related those repertoires to cytomegalovirus serostatus.

Library generation was performed with the immunoSEQ multiplex PCR assay. A mixture of 60 forward primers for TCR Vbeta segments and 13 reverse primers for TCR Jbeta segments was used in the multiplex PCR. Amplification of the CDR3 region of rearranged TCR beta genes was performed with a multiplex PCR assay on genomic DNA. On the Illumina HiSeq System, the amplified TCR beta libraries were sequenced as 87-base-pair reads. Per the original workflow: Across the roughly 600 repertoires, a later analysis counted some 80 million unique TCR beta chains, around 11 million of which were shared by at least two donors. Raw reads were error-corrected and collapsed into unique sequences by a nearest-neighbor algorithm in which closely related sequences were merged to remove PCR and sequencing errors. V, D and J gene segments were assigned by aligning CDR3 sequences to IMGT reference sequences. For a sequence to be retained, at least a six-nucleotide match to both a V gene segment and a J gene segment was required. A rearrangement counted as productive if the CDR3 had no stop codons and remained in frame with V and J, and every other rearrangement counted as non-productive. CDR3 was defined according to IMGT convention as the region running from the second conserved V-encoded cysteine to the conserved J-encoded phenylalanine. In an earlier analysis of around 640 of the donors, sequences lacking an unambiguous match to a single V gene segment were excluded. In an earlier analysis of more than 500 of the donors, a V segment was called functional when productive rearrangements were above 56.7%, and segregating when the standard deviation between donors exceeded 5%. A statistical classification framework was built to diagnose cytomegalovirus status from the catalog of TCR beta chain sequences. A later analysis assigned V and J genes by comparing TCR nucleotide sequences with IMGT/GENE-DB human TR gene sequences. A later analysis assigned CDR3 sequences and most-parsimonious VDJ recombination scenarios with the TCRdist pipeline. In a later analysis, every TCR beta chain was defined by the combination of its CDR3 amino acid sequence and its V-gene family, and reads without a unique V-gene family were dropped. As a way to deal with suspected cross-contamination and a sequencing artifact, a later analysis dropped approximately 570 nucleotide sequences that were highly shared and had low generation probability. In a later analysis, a clonal expansion index was calculated for each public chain from normalized within-repertoire ranks of inferred template counts. A later analysis computed generation probabilities with a VDJ recombination model fitted to out-of-frame rearrangements, and checked the results against IGoR. In a later analysis, hypergeometric tests were used to score TCR-TCR, TCR-HLA and TCR-CMV co-occurrence, with a repertoire-size bias correction applied to TCR pairs. False discovery rates were estimated in a later analysis by permuting HLA or CMV assignments 20 times. In a later analysis, co-occurring TCRs were grouped using DBSCAN, and TCRdist sequence similarity was added for clustering within HLA-allele-positive subsets. For co-occurrence clustering, repertoires with fewer than 30,000 or more than 120,000 public chains were excluded, along with a handful of repertoires with anomalous nucleotide sharing. Held by TCRdb, this immuneACCESS table contains in-frame sequences only and omits some clones. Under half of the omission traces to an unresolved V gene where checked; the cause of the rest is unknown. V and J calls and clone size are given by that table; D and trimming were obtained from the DNA. This sample holds approximately 110,000 clones; roughly 69% were observed only once. The ten largest make up around 2.5% of the sample.

The cohort consisted of some 730 healthy bone marrow donors. All cohort members were sampled while nominally healthy, although unrecorded immune exposures were likely present. The donor was CMV seropositive and belonged to the group of some 290 seropositive cohort members. Each donor provided a peripheral blood sample, and peripheral blood mononuclear cells were used for TCR beta sequencing. Genomic DNA extraction from the blood cell samples was performed with the Qiagen DNeasy Blood Extraction Kit. What the study reported, not specific to this receptor: The authors suggested that the approach could potentially be generalized to other disease states and immunological phenotypes. A total of some 180 TCR beta chains were listed by the study as associated with cytomegalovirus. Because HLA typing was unavailable for some donors at each locus, only the typed subset was used in association tests. In a later analysis, the rate of TCR association differed among HLA loci, with DRB1 alleles having the most associated TCRs and HLA-C alleles having the fewest. An association between a missense DCLRE1C variant and V-gene and J-gene trimming of TCR beta chains was found in a later genetic analysis and replicated in an independent cohort. A further reported finding was that TCR beta sequences accurately predicted the HLA-A and HLA-B alleles for most subjects in the first cohort. The classifier was reported to diagnose cytomegalovirus status with high specificity and sensitivity in both the original and validation cohorts. The sequencing pipeline was judged likely to have produced a cluster of highly shared sequence variants as a technical artifact. Strong co-occurrence of HLA alleles, especially DR and DQ, made assigning TCR associations to individual alleles difficult. According to a later analysis, parvovirus B19, influenza, CMV and Epstein-Barr virus appeared linked to several top co-occurrence clusters. According to a later genetic analysis, donors in an Asian-associated ancestry cluster had fewer N-insertions in productive TCRs than the roughly 700-donor mean. Across donors, most TCR sequences were observed very rarely, whereas some public TCRs were present in many individuals. In a later analysis, HLA-associated TCR beta chains showed more clonal expansion and lower generation probabilities than non-associated chains that were equally common. A later analysis associated around 16,000 TCR beta sequences with specific HLA alleles at a false discovery rate of 0.05. In an earlier analysis of 587 of the donors, most TCR beta V segments appeared in productive rearrangements about 87% or about 30% of the time, broadly matching IMGT annotations. The presence/absence analyses assumed that sequencing depth was roughly uniform across donors, and that assumption may not be true. A few of the identified cytomegalovirus-associated TCR beta chains were confirmed in vitro to be specific for cytomegalovirus antigens. Most CMV-associated TCR beta chains appeared to be HLA-restricted in a later analysis, and the HLA associations seemed to be driven largely by CMV exposure. CMV serostatus was the only immune exposure information available for the cohort. Because counts were too low, approximately 15 rarely observed V segments, including chromosome 9 orphons, were excluded from the earlier analysis of 500 to 700 of the donors. In this cohort, only TCR beta chains were sequenced, and detectable features were limited by the absence of alpha or paired-chain data. Some IMGT-functional V segments, including TRBV6-2 and TRBV6-3, could not be told apart with the 87-base-pair reads, so those segments were excluded. Correlated functional status among segregating V segments might reflect linkage disequilibrium, but an unknown experimental factor could not be ruled out.

The germline V gene (reference sequence) specifies WNHNN as CDR1 and SYGVQD as CDR2. Inclusive of the bounding cysteine and phenylalanine, the CDR3 is 16 residues long. This entry keeps only the CDR3 DNA: 48 bases, framed from base 1. V is trimmed back by 1 base and J by 1 base, and the junction contains 2 bases that no gene match accounts for. Material: PBMCs. This chain is built from TRBV10-1 and TRBJ2-1, and 9 junction bases match TRBD2. The clonotype comes from a man in his forties or fifties in good health and CMV-seropositive. The DNA sequence is as follows: TGCGCCAGCAGTGAGTTGGCGGGAGGGTCCTACAATGAGCAGTTCTTC. It translates to CASSELAGGSYNEQFF.